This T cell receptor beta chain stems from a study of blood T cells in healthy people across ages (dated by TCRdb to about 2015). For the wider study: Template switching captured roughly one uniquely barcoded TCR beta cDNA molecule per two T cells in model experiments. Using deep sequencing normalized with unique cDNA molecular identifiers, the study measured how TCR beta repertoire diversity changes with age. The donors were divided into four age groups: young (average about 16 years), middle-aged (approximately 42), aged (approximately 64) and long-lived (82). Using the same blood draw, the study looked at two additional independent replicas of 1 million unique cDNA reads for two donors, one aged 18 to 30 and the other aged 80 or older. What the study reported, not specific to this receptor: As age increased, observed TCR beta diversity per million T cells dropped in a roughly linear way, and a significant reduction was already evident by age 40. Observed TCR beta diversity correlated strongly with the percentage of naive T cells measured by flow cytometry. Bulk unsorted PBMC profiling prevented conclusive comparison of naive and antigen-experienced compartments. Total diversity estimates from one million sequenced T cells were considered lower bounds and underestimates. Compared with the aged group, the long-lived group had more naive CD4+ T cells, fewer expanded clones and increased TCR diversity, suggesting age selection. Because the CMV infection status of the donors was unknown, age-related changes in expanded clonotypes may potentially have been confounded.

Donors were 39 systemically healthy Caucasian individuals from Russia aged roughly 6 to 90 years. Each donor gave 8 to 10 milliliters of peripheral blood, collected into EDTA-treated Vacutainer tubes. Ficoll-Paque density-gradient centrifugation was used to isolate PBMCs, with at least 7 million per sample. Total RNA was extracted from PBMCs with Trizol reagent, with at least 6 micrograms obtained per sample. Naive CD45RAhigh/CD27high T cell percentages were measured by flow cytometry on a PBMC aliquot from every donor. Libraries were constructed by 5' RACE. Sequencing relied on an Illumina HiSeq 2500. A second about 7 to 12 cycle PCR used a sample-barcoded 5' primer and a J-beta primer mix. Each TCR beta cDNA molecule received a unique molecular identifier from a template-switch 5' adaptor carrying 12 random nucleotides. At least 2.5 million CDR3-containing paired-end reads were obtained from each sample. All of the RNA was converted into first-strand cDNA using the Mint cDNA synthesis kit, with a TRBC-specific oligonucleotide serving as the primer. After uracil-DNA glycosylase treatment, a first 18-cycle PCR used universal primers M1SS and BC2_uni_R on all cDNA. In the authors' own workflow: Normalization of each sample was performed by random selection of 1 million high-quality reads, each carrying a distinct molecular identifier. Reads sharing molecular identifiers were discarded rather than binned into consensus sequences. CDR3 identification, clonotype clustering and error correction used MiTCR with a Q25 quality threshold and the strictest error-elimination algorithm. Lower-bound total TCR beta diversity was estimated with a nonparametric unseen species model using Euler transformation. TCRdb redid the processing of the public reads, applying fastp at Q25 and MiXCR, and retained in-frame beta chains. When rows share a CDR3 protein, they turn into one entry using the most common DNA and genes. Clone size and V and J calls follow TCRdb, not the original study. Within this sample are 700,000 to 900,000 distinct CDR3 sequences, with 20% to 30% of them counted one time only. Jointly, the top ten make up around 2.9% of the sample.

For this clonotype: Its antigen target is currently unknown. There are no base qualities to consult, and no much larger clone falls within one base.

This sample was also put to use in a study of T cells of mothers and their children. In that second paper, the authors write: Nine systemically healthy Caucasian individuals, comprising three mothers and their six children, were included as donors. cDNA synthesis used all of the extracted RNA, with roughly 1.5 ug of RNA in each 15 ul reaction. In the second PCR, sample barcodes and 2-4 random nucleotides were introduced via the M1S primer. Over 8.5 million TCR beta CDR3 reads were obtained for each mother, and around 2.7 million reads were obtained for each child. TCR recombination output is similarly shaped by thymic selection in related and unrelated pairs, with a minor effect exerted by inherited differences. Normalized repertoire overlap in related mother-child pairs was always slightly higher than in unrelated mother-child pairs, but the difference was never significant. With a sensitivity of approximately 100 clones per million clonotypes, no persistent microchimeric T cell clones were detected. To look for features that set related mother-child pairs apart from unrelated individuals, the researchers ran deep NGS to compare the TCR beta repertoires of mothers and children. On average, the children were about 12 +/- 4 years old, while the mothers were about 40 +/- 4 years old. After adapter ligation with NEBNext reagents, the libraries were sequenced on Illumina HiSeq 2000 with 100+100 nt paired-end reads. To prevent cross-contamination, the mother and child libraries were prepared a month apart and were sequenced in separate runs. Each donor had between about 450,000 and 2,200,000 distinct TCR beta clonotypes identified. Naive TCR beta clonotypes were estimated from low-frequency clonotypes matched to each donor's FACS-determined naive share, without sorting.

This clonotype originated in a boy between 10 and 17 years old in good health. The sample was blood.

Here is the DNA: TGTGCCAGCAGCTTAGCGCCGGGCGGGGCCAACGTCCTGACTTTC. Translated, this gives CASSLAPGGANVLTF. The chain was built from TRBV7-6 and TRBJ2-6; no D segment can be confidently identified. From its cysteine to its phenylalanine, the CDR3 spans 15 amino acids. CDR3 DNA is the only sequence kept; it has 45 bases, read in frame from the first base. V gives up 0 bases and J gives up 4 bases, and the segment between their germline ends measures 7 bases. Taken from the germline V gene, the CDR1 and CDR2 loops are SGHVS and FNYEAQ.